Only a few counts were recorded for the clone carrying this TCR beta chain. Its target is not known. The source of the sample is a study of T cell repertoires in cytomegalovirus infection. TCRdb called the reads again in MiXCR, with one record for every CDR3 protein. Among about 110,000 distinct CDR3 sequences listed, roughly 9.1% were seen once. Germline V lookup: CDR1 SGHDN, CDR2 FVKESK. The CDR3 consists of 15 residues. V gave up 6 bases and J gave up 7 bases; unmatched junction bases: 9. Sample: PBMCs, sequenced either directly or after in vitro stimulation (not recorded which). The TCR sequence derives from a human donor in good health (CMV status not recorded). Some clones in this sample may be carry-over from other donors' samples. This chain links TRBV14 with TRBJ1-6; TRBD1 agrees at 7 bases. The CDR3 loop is CASSPQTGPNSPLHF. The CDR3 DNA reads TGTGCCAGCAGTCCACAGACAGGGCCAAATTCACCCCTCCACTTT.